This T cell receptor (beta chain) is from a study of patients and donors after allogeneic stem cell transplantation. One entry per CDR3 protein results from TCRdb running MiXCR on the RT-PCR reads. The profile shows 15,000 to 20,000 distinct CDR3 sequences, under 30% of them singletons. Looked up from germline, CDR1 is SGHRS and CDR2 is YFSETQ. V was trimmed by 4 bases and J by 5 bases, leaving 12 bases between them. This CDR3 contains 13 residues. The V call is TRBV5-1, the J call TRBJ1-1; D possibly corresponds to TRBD1 (5 bases). Sequencing was done on a sample of blood, either unsorted or a sorted T cell fraction (not recorded which). The sequence was obtained from a human donor who was either an allogeneic HSCT recipient or a stem cell or donor lymphocyte infusion donor (not recorded which). It is not recorded whose cells these are; they may come from a transplant donor. CDR3 nucleotides: TGCGCCAGCAGCCAGCCGGGGGTAACTGAAGCTTTCTTT. Amino acid sequence: CASSQPGVTEAFF.